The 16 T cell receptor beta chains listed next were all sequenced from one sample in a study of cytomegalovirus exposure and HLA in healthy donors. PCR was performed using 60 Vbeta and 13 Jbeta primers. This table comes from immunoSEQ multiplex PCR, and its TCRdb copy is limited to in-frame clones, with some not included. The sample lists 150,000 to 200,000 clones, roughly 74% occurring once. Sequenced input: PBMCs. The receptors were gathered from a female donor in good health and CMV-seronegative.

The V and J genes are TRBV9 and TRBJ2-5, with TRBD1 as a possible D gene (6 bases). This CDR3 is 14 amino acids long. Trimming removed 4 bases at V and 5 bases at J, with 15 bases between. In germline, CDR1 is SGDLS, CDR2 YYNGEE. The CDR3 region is CASSLRGGGETQYF. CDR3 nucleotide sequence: TGTGCCAGCAGCCTCAGGGGCGGCGGGGAGACCCAGTACTTC. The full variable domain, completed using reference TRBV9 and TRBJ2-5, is DSGVTQTPKHLITATGQRVTLRCSPRSGDLSVYWYQQSLDQGLQFLIQYYNGEERAKGNILERFSAQQFPDLHSELNLSSLELGDSALYFCASSLRGGGETQYFGPGTRLLVL.

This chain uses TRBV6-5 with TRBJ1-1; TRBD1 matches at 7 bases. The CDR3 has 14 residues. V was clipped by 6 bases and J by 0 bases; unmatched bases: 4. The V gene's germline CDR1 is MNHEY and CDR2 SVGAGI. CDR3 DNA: TGTGCCAGCAGGGGGACAGCCATGAACACTGAAGCTTTCTTT. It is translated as CASRGTAMNTEAFF.

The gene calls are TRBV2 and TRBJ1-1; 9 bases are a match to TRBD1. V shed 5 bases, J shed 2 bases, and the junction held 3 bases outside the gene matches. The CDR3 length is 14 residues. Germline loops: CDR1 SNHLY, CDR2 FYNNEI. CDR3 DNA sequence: TGTGCCAGCAGTCGGGACAGGGCCAACACTGAAGCTTTCTTT. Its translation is CASSRDRANTEAFF.

In DNA, the CDR3 is TGTGCCAGCAGTTACTCGAAGGGACAGTCCGAGCAGTACTTC. Amino acids: CASSYSKGQSEQYF. The V call is TRBV6-5, the J call TRBJ2-7; 7 nucleotides align to TRBD1. Germline CDR1 is MNHEY and CDR2 is SVGAGI. J gave up 6 bases and V 0 bases, and 5 bases lay outside the gene matches. The CDR3 sequence is 14 residues long.

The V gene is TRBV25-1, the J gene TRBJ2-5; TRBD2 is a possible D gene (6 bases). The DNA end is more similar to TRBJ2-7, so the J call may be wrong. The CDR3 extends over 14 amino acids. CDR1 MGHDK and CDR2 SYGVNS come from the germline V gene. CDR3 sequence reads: CASSIGEAIYEQYF. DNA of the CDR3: TGTGCCAGCAGTATCGGGGAGGCAATCTACGAGCAGTACTTC.

The CDR3 region is CASSQGLAGGDTQYF. The CDR3 bases are TGTGCCAGCTCACAGGGACTAGCGGGAGGAGATACGCAGTATTTT. The gene calls are TRBV18 and TRBJ2-3; TRBD2 agrees at 15 bases. V shed 4 bases and J 5 bases; nucleotides not matched to a gene: 1. The CDR3 has 15 residues. Germline CDR1 is KGHSH and CDR2 is LQKENI.

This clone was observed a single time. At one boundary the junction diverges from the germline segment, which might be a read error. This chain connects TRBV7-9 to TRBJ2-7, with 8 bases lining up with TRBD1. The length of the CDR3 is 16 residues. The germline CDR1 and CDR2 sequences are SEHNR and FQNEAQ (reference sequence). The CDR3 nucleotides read TGTTCCAGCAGCTCCATTATTGGGACAGGAGGCTACGAGCAGTACTTC. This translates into CSSSSIIGTGGYEQYF. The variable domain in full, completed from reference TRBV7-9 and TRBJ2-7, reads DTGVSQNPRHKITKRGQNVTFRCDPISEHNRLYWYRQTLGQGPEFLTYFQNEAQLEKSRLLSDRFSAERPKGSFSTLEIQRTEQGDSAMYLCSSSSIIGTGGYEQYFGPGTRLTVT.

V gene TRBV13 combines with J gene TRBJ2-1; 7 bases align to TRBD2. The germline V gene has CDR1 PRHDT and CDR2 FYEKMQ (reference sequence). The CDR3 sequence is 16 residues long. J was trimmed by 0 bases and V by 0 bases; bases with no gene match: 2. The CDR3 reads CASSLGRGSSYNEQFF. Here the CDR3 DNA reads TGTGCCAGCAGCTTAGGGCGGGGGAGCTCCTACAATGAGCAGTTCTTC.

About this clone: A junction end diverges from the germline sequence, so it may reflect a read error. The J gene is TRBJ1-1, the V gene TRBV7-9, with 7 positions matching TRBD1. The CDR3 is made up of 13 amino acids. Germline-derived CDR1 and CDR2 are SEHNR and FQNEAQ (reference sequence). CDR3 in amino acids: CSSKRGGASEAFF. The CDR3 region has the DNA TGTTCCAGCAAGAGAGGGGGCGCTTCCGAAGCTTTCTTT. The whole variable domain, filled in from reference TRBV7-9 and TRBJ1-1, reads DTGVSQNPRHKITKRGQNVTFRCDPISEHNRLYWYRQTLGQGPEFLTYFQNEAQLEKSRLLSDRFSAERPKGSFSTLEIQRTEQGDSAMYLCSSKRGGASEAFFGQGTRLTVV.

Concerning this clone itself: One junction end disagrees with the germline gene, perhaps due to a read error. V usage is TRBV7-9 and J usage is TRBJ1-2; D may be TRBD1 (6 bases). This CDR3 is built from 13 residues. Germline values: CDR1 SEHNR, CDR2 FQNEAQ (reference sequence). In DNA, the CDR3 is TGTTCCAGCAGCAATCAGGGGTGGGATGGCTACACCTTC. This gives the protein CSSSNQGWDGYTF.

CDR3 bases: TGTGCCAGCAGTCCGGGACATAAGAACACTGAAGCTTTCTTT. Protein product: CASSPGHKNTEAFF. The V and J genes are TRBV28 and TRBJ1-1; maybe TRBD1 (6 bases). V lost 5 bases and J lost 1, with 11 bases in between. Germline CDR1 reads MDHEN; CDR2 reads SYDVKM. The CDR3 is 14 residues long.

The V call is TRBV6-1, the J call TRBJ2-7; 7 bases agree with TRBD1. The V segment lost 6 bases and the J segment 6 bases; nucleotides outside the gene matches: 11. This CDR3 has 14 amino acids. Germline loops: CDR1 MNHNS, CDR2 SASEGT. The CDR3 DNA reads TGTGCCAGCAGCCCCGGGACAGTCCTATTCGAGCAGTACTTC. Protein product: CASSPGTVLFEQYF.

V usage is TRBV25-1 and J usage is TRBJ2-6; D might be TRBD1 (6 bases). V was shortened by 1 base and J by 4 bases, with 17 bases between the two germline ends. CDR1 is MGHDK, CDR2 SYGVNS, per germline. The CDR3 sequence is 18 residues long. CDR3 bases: TGTGCCAGCAGTGAATTACAGGGAGCCCGAATGGGGGCCAACGTCCTGACTTTC. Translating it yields CASSELQGARMGANVLTF.

CDR3 bases: TGTGCCAGCTCACCAACAGGGAGCACAGATACGCAGTATTTT. Translation: CASSPTGSTDTQYF. The gene calls are TRBV18 and TRBJ2-3; D possibly corresponds to TRBD1 (6 bases). This CDR3 is 14 amino acids long. V shed 2 bases and J shed 0 bases, with 6 bases lying between them. Germline CDR1 is KGHSH and CDR2 is LQKENI.

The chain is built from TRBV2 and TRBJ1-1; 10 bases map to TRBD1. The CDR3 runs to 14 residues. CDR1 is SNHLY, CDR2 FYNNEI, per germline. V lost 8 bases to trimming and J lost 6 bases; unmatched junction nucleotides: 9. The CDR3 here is CASGYRDRGAEAFF. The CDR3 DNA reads TGTGCCAGCGGATACCGGGACAGGGGCGCTGAAGCTTTCTTT.

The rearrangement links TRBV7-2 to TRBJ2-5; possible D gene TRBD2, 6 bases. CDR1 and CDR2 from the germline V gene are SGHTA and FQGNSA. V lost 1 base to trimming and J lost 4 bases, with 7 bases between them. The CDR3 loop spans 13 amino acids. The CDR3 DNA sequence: TGTGCCAGCAGCTTAGGGGAGGCAGAGACCCAGTACTTC. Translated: CASSLGEAETQYF.